The clone carrying this TCR beta chain was detected ten times or more. The antigen remains undetermined. Between the trimmed V and J ends, which lost 0 bases and 5 bases, there was a span of 13 bases. The V gene's germline CDR1 is GTSNPN and CDR2 SVGIG (reference sequence). The CDR3 spans 14 residues. The authors made TCR beta libraries by quantitative 5'-RACE with molecular barcodes. TCRdb used MiXCR to reprocess the 5' RACE reads, holding one entry per CDR3 protein. The sample consists of about 540,000 distinct CDR3 sequences, about 13% of them appearing once. The entry originates in a study of CD8 T cells in ankylosing spondylitis. Study observations and caveats: Clones linked to disease were reported to show significant enrichment in matched ankylosing spondylitis synovial fluid. Typical of ankylosing spondylitis blood, it appeared, was a TCR beta motif of fewer than ten highly homologous variants. Peripheral blood samples showed relatively rare disease-linked clones, and these clones were CD8+. Earlier literature documents some of the motif variants in reactive arthritis synovial fluid and blood.

This rearrangement joins TRBV30 to TRBJ1-1, with D maybe TRBD1 (6 bases). The TCR was taken from a male donor with ankylosing spondylitis. The sequenced sample consisted of blood, either unsorted or a sorted T cell fraction (not recorded which). CDR3 nucleotides: TGTGCCTGGAGTGTAGGGGGGGCAGGAACTGAAGCTTTCTTT. The encoded protein is CAWSVGGAGTEAFF.